This TCR beta chain was retrieved from a study of PD-1 blockade in classical Hodgkin lymphoma. Study outcomes and limitations: A significant rise in TCR diversity by C4D1 was seen for CD4+ but not CD8+ cells.

Exposure to brentuximab vedotin varied, and each patient had relapsed following autologous stem cell transplantation. Repertoires were generated with immunoSEQ multiplex PCR, while TCRdb's copy carries only in-frame clones and drops some. The data show 90,000 to 130,000 clones, with 80% to 90% seen just once and just under 20% held by the top ten. Note on this clone: Its specificity is not known.

J gave up 2 bases and V 5 bases, and 11 bases lay outside the gene matches. Germline CDR1 and CDR2: SEHNR and FQNEAQ (reference sequence). CDR3 length: 16 residues. The V call is TRBV7-9, the J call TRBJ2-7; 8 bases fit TRBD1. This receptor was taken from a human donor with classical Hodgkin lymphoma. The source material was peripheral blood mononuclear cells (PBMCs), sampled before the second cycle of nivolumab. CDR3 amino acids: CASSHYTGTGTYEQYF. CDR3 sequence (DNA): TGTGCCAGCAGCCACTATACCGGGACAGGAACCTACGAGCAGTACTTC.